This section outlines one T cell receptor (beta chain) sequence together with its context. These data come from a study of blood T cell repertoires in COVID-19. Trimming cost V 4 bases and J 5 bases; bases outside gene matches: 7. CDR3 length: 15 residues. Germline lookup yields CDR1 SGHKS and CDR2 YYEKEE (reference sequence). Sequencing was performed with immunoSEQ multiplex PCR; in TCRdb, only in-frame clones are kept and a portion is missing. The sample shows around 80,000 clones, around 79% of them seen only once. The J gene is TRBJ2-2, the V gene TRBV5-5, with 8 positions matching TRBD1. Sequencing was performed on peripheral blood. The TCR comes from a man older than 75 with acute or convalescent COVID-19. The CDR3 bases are TGTGCCAGCAGCCTTCGACAGGGGATAACCGGGGAGCTGTTTTTT. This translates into CASSLRQGITGELFF. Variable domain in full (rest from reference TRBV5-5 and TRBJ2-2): DAGVTQSPTHLIKTRGQQVTLRCSPISGHKSVSWYQQVLGQGPQFIFQYYEKEERGRGNFPDRFSARQFPNYSSELNVNALLLGDSALYLCASSLRQGITGELFFGEGSRLTVL.